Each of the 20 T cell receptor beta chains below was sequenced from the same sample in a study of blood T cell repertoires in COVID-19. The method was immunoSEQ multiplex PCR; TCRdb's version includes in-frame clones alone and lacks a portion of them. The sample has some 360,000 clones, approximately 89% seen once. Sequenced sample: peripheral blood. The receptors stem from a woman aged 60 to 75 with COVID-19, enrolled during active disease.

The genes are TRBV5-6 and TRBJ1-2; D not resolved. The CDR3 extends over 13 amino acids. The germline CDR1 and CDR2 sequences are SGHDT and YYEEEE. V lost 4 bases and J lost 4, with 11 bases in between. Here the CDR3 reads CASSPGGGYGYTF. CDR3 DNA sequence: TGTGCCAGCAGCCCGGGTGGAGGCTATGGCTACACCTTC.

CDR3 region: CASSLVAGATTDTQYF. CDR3 DNA sequence: TGTGCCAGTAGTCTAGTAGCGGGGGCGACCACAGATACGCAGTATTTT. This chain connects TRBV19 to TRBJ2-3; 9 positions agree with TRBD2. The J segment lost 2 bases and the V segment lost 5 bases, leaving 8 bases of the junction unmatched. CDR3 length: 16 residues. CDR1 and CDR2 (germline): LNHDA, SQIVND (reference sequence).

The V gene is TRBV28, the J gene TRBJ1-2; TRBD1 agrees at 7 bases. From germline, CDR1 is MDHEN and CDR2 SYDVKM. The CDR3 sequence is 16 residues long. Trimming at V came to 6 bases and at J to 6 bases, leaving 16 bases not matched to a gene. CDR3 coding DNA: TGTGCCAGCAGCCCGATGGGACAGATCTGGGGCGATGGCTACACCTTC. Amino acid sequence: CASSPMGQIWGDGYTF.

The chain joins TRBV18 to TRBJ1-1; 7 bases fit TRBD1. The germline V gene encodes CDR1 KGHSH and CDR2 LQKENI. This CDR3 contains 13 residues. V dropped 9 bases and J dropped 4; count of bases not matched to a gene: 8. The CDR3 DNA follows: TGTGCCAGTCTCACGGACAGGTTCACTGAAGCTTTCTTT. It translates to CASLTDRFTEAFF.

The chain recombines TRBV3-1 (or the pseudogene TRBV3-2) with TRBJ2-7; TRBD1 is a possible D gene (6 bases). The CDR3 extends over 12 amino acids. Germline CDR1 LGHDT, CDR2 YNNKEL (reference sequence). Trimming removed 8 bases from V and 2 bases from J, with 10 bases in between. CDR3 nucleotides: TGTGCCAGCTCGACAGGAACCTACGAGCAGTACTTC. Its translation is CASSTGTYEQYF.

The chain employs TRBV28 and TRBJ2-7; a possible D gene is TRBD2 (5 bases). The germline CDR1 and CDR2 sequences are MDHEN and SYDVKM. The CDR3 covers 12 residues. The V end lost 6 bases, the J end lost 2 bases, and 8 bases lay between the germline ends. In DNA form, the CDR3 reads TGTGCCAGCAGCCGGGGTCCCTACGAGCAGTACTTC. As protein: CASSRGPYEQYF.

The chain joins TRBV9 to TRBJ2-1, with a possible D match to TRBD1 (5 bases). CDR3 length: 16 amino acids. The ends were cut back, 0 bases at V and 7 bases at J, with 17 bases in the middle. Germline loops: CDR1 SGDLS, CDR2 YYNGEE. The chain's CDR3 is CASSVVSRGALNEQFF. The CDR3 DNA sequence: TGTGCCAGCAGCGTAGTTTCAAGGGGCGCATTAAATGAGCAGTTCTTC.

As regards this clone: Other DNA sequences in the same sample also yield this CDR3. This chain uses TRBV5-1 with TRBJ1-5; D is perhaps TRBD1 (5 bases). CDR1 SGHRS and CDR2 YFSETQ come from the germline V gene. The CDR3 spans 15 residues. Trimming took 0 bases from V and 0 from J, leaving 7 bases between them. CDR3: CASSLEGASNQPQHF. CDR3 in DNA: TGCGCCAGCAGCTTGGAAGGGGCTAGCAATCAGCCCCAGCATTTT. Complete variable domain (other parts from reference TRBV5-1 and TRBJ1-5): KAGVTQTPRYLIKTRGQQVTLSCSPISGHRSVSWYQQTPGQGLQFLFEYFSETQRNKGNFPGRFSGRQFSNSRSEMNVSTLELGDSALYLCASSLEGASNQPQHFGDGTRLSIL.

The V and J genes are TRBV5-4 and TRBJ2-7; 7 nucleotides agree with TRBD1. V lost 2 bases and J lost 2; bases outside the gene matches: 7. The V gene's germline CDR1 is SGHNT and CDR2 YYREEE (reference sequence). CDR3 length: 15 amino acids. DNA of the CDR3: TGTGCCAGCAGCTTCGGGACAGCTCGTACCTACGAGCAGTACTTC. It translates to CASSFGTARTYEQYF.

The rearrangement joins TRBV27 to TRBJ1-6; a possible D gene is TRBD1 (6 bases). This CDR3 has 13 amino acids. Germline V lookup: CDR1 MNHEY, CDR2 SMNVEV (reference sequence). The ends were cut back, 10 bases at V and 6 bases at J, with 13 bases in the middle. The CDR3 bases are TGTGCCACCTCGGACAGTATTAATTCACCCCTCCACTTT. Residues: CATSDSINSPLHF.

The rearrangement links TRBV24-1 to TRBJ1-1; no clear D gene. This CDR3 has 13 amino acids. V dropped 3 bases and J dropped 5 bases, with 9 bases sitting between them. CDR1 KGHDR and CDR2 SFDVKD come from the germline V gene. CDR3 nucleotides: TGTGCCACCAGTGATCCCCGGTCTACTGAAGCTTTCTTT. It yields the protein CATSDPRSTEAFF.

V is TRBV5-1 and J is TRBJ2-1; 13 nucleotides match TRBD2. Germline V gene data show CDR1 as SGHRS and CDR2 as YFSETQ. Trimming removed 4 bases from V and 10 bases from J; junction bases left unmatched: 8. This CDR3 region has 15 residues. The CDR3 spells CASSPTSGGAGEQFF. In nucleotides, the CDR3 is TGCGCCAGCAGCCCTACTAGCGGGGGGGCCGGAGAGCAGTTCTTC.

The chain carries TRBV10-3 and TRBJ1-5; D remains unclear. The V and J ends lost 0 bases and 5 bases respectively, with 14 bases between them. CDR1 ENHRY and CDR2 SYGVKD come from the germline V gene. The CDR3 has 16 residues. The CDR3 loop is CAISESEIALDQPQHF. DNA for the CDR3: TGTGCCATCAGTGAGTCAGAGATAGCGCTCGATCAGCCCCAGCATTTT.

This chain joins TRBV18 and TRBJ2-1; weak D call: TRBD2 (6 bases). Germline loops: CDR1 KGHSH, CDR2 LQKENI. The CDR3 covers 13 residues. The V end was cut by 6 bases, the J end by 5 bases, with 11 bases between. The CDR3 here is CASSRGSDNEQFF. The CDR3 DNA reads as TGTGCCAGCTCCCGGGGGTCAGACAATGAGCAGTTCTTC.

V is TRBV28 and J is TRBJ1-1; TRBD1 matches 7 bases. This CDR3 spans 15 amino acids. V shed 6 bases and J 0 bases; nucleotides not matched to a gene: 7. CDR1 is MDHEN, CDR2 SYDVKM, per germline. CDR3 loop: CASRPGGIMNTEAFF. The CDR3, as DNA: TGTGCCAGCAGACCAGGGGGAATTATGAACACTGAAGCTTTCTTT.

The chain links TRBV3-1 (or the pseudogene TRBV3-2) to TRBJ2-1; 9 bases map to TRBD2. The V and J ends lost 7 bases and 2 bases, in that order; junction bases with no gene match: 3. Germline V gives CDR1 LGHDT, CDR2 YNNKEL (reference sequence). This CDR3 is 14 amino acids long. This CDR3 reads CASKSSGTYNEQFF. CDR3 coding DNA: TGTGCCAGCAAGTCTAGCGGGACCTACAATGAGCAGTTCTTC.

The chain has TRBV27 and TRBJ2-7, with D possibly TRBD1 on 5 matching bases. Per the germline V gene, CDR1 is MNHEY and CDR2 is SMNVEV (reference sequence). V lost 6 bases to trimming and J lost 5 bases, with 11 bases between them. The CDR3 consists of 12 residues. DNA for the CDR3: TGTGCCAGCAGGGCAGGGTCTAACGAGCAGTACTTC. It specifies CASRAGSNEQYF.

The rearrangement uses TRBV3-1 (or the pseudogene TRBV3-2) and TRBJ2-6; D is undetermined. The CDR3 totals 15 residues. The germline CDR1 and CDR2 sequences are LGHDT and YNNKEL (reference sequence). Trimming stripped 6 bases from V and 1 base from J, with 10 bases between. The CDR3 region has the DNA TGTGCCAGCAGTTACAGTCGTTCTGGGGCCAACGTCCTGACTTTC. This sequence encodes CASSYSRSGANVLTF.

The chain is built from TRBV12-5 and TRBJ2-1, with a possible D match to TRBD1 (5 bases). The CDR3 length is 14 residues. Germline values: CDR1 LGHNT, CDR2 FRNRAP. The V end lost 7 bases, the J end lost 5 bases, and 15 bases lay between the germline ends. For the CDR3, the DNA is TGTGCTAGTGCCTTCCCAGGGCCCAACAATGAGCAGTTCTTC. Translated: CASAFPGPNNEQFF.

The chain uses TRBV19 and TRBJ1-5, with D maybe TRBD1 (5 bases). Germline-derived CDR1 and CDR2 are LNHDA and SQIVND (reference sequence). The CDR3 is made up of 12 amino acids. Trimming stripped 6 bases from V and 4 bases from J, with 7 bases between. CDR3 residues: CASRQGNQPQHF. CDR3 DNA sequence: TGTGCCAGTAGGCAGGGAAATCAGCCCCAGCATTTT. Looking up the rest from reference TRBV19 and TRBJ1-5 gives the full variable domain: DGGITQSPKYLFRKEGQNVTLSCEQNLNHDAMYWYRQDPGQGLRLIYYSQIVNDFQKGDIAEGYSVSREKKESFPLTVTSAQKNPTAFYLCASRQGNQPQHFGDGTRLSIL.